One and the same sample provided the 14 T cell receptor beta chains below, sequenced in a study of blood T cells in healthy people across ages. Next came a second PCR, run for roughly 6 to 11 cycles, which used a sample-barcoded 5' primer along with a J-beta primer mix. TCRdb fed the 5' RACE reads into MiXCR, producing one record per CDR3 protein. The repertoire holds some 700,000 distinct CDR3 sequences, about 42% seen once, with 20% to 25% in the top ten. Material for sequencing was blood. The origin of the receptors is a woman aged 55-70 years in good health.

The rearrangement uses TRBV29-1 and TRBJ2-3; 9 nucleotides agree with TRBD1. In germline, CDR1 is SQVTM, CDR2 ANQGSEA. J was trimmed by 2 bases and V by 4 bases; bases with no gene match: 7. The CDR3 runs 15 residues. This CDR3 reads CSVGGQGGDTDTQYF. The CDR3 coding sequence is TGCAGCGTTGGGGGACAGGGCGGCGACACAGATACGCAGTATTTT.

In its sample, this clonotype was seen a few times. The V call is TRBV2, the J call TRBJ2-1, with 11 bases fitting TRBD2. Germline assignment: CDR1 SNHLY and CDR2 FYNNEI. J lost 7 bases, V lost 8 bases, and 4 bases had no gene match. The CDR3 totals 13 residues. CDR3 bases: TGTGCCAGCGTAGCGGGGGGGAGTAATGAGCAGTTCTTC. It specifies CASVAGGSNEQFF.

This clonotype was observed a few times. This sequence joins TRBV27 and TRBJ2-3; 12 nucleotides match TRBD2. Trimming cost V 8 bases and J 6 bases; bases outside gene matches: 27. CDR1 and CDR2 from the germline V gene are MNHEY and SMNVEV (reference sequence). The length of the CDR3 is 21 residues. In DNA, the CDR3 is TGTGCCAGCCGAGTTTACGCCGTAGGGATGAAGTGGACTAGCGGGAATGATACGCAGTATTTT. Amino acids: CASRVYAVGMKWTSGNDTQYF.

The V call is TRBV20-1, the J call TRBJ1-5; D remains unclear. V was pared by 0 bases and J by 4 bases, with 22 bases between. The CDR3 contains 18 residues. Per germline, CDR1 DFQATT and CDR2 SNEGSKA (reference sequence). In DNA, the CDR3 is TGCAGTGCTAGAGATCGGGTAAGGGAGGGAATAAGGAATCAGCCCCAGCATTTT. Amino acid sequence: CSARDRVREGIRNQPQHF.

This clonotype was picked up a small number of times. This sequence joins TRBV6-5 and TRBJ1-1; D is possibly TRBD1 (5 bases). The V end lost 0 bases, the J end lost 0 bases, and 8 bases lay between the germline ends. Germline values: CDR1 MNHEY, CDR2 SVGAGI. The CDR3 extends over 15 amino acids. The CDR3 DNA sequence: TGTGCCAGCAGTTACTCGCAGGGTATGAACACTGAAGCTTTCTTT. Protein sequence: CASSYSQGMNTEAFF.

In regard to this clonotype: A much larger clone sits a single nucleotide away, making a read error possible. The chain employs TRBV20-1 and TRBJ2-5, with 8 bases aligning to TRBD1. The J call may not be correct, given that the DNA end is closer to TRBJ2-1. CDR1 is DFQATT, CDR2 SNEGSKA, per germline (reference sequence). The length of the CDR3 is 14 residues. CDR3 residues: CSAKWTGRQETQFF. DNA for the CDR3: TGCAGTGCTAAATGGACAGGGAGGCAAGAGACCCAGTTCTTC.

This clonotype occurred many times. The V gene is TRBV20-1, the J gene TRBJ2-1, with 10 bases aligning to TRBD2. CDR1 DFQATT and CDR2 SNEGSKA come from the germline V gene (reference sequence). The V segment lost 1 base and the J segment 0 bases; nucleotides outside the gene matches: 3. CDR3 length: 16 amino acids. CDR3 protein: CSARGTSGSSYNEQFF. The CDR3 bases are TGCAGTGCTAGAGGGACTAGCGGCAGCTCCTACAATGAGCAGTTCTTC.

Only a few counts were recorded for this clonotype. The chain recombines TRBV7-6 with TRBJ1-5; the D is unclear. Deletions cut 2 bases from V and 7 bases from J, with 9 bases between. This CDR3 is 13 amino acids long. The V gene's germline CDR1 is SGHVS and CDR2 FNYEAQ. The chain's CDR3 is CASSLSQRQPQHF. CDR3 nucleotides: TGTGCCAGCAGCTTAAGTCAGCGACAGCCCCAGCATTTT.

The chain uses TRBV6-2 or TRBV6-3 and TRBJ2-2; either TRBD1 or TRBD2 may supply D (5 bases each). With 7 bases removed from V and 8 bases from J, the gap between germline ends came to 11 bases. Germline V gene data show CDR1 as MNHEY and CDR2 as SVGEGT. The CDR3 totals 12 residues. CDR3 sequence (DNA): TGTGCCAGCACCTACGGGGCTGGGGAGCTGTTTTTT. Protein sequence: CASTYGAGELFF.

To note about this clonotype: It may be a read error: a sequence one base away is much more abundant. The rearrangement uses TRBV2 and TRBJ2-3; D assignment may be TRBD1 or TRBD2 (5 bases each). This CDR3 is built from 14 residues. Germline V gives CDR1 SNHLY, CDR2 FYNNEI. V dropped 4 bases and J dropped 6 bases, with 14 bases sitting between them. The CDR3 region has the DNA TGTGCCAGCAGTGCCGGGGCAGCCTACGATACGCAGTATTTT. This translates into CASSAGAAYDTQYF.

The chain uses TRBV6-2 or TRBV6-3 and TRBJ1-1, with a possible D match to TRBD1 (5 bases). This CDR3 is 14 amino acids long. The V and J ends lost 6 bases and 2 bases respectively, with 13 bases between them. Germline-derived CDR1 and CDR2 are MNHEY and SVGEGT. The CDR3 sequence: CASRDRQTNTEAFF. For the CDR3, the DNA is TGTGCCAGCAGAGATAGACAGACTAACACTGAAGCTTTCTTT.

The chain joins TRBV5-1 to TRBJ2-7; 7 positions match TRBD1. The CDR3 is made up of 15 amino acids. The ends lost 1 base at V and 0 bases at J; junction bases unmatched: 4. Looked up from germline, CDR1 is SGHRS and CDR2 is YFSETQ. As DNA, the CDR3 is TGCGCCAGCAGCTTGCTCACAGGGGACTCCTACGAGCAGTACTTC. Protein sequence: CASSLLTGDSYEQYF.

As concerns this clonotype: Relative to the germline gene, one junction end is altered; a read error may explain this. The chain employs TRBV12-3 or TRBV12-4 and TRBJ2-7; 7 bases agree with TRBD2. The CDR3 is made up of 14 amino acids. CDR3 amino acids: CASSLAVFYNEQYF. The CDR3 coding sequence is TGTGCCAGCAGTCTAGCGGTGTTCTACAATGAGCAGTACTTC.

This clonotype appeared many times. This sequence joins TRBV7-3 and TRBJ2-5; D call uncertain. CDR3 length equals 13 residues. V was cut by 1 base and J by 5 bases, with 8 bases left in between. In germline, CDR1 is SGHTA, CDR2 FQGTGA. CDR3 bases: TGTGCCAGCAGCTTAATATCTGGGGAGACCCAGTACTTC. Translating it yields CASSLISGETQYF.